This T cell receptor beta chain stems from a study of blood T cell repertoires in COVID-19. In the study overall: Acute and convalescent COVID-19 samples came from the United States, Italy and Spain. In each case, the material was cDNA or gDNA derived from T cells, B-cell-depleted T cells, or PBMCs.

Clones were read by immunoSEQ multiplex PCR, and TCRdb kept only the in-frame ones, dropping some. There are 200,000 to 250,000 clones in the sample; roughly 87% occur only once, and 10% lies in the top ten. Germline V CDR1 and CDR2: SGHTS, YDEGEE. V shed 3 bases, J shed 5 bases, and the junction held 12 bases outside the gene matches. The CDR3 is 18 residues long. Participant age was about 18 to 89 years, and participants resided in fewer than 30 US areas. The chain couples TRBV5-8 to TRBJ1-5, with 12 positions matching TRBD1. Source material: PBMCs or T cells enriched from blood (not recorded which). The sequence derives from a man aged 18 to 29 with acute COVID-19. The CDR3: CASSSGTGGALLHQPQHF. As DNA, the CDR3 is TGTGCCAGCAGCTCCGGGACAGGGGGCGCGTTACTCCATCAGCCCCAGCATTTT.